This entry lists 29 T cell receptor beta chains sequenced from one sample in a study of shared clonotypes between healthy human individuals. Sequenced by immunoSEQ multiplex PCR; TCRdb stores in-frame clones only, minus some. The sample lists roughly 1 million clones, about 75% occurring once. Sequenced: memory CD4+ T cells sorted from blood. Indicated subset: CD45RA-negative fraction. The receptors were gathered from a young man in good health.

This clone was recorded a few times. One end of the junction varies from germline; a read error may be responsible. The V call is TRBV7-7, the J call TRBJ2-5, with D unresolved. This CDR3 is 13 amino acids long. Germline CDR1 SSHAT, CDR2 FNYEAQ (reference sequence). The CDR3 loop is CASSVDLGETQYF. CDR3 coding DNA: TGTGCTAGCAGCGTTGACTTGGGGGAGACCCAGTACTTC.

This clone was recorded only once. Other DNA sequences within the sample encode an identical CDR3. The J gene is TRBJ2-3, the V gene TRBV10-3; no clear D gene. Trimming removed 0 bases at V and 1 base at J, with 2 bases between. Germline V CDR1 and CDR2: ENHRY, SYGVKD. CDR3 length: 13 amino acids. CDR3 residues: CAISESGTDTQYF. CDR3 coding DNA: TGTGCCATCAGTGAGTCCGGCACAGATACGCAGTATTTT.

The V gene is TRBV7-2, the J gene TRBJ2-2; no clear D gene. Germline loops: CDR1 SGHTA, CDR2 FQGNSA. V lost 0 bases, J lost 8 bases, and 13 bases lay in between. The CDR3 has 15 amino acids. The CDR3 DNA sequence: TGTGCCAGCAGCTTAGCGGCAACCTATCGGGGGGAGCTGTTTTTT. It yields the protein CASSLAATYRGELFF.

This clone was seen many times. The rearrangement uses TRBV5-1 and TRBJ1-1, with 9 bases matching TRBD1. V trimming: 0 bases; J trimming: 6 bases; junction bases outside the gene matches: 6. The CDR3 sequence is 15 residues long. CDR1 SGHRS and CDR2 YFSETQ come from the germline V gene. CDR3 sequence reads: CASSLGGQGGSEAFF. CDR3 bases: TGCGCCAGCAGCTTGGGGGGACAGGGTGGATCTGAAGCTTTCTTT.

The chain uses TRBV5-1 and TRBJ2-1; TRBD2 matches at 15 bases. J lost 0 bases, V lost 3 bases, and 4 bases had no gene match. Germline CDR1 reads SGHRS; CDR2 reads YFSETQ. There are 18 residues in the CDR3. The CDR3 loop is CASSSGTSGGISYNEQFF. CDR3 DNA sequence: TGCGCCAGCAGCTCCGGGACTAGCGGGGGGATCTCCTACAATGAGCAGTTCTTC.

The V gene is TRBV15, the J gene TRBJ2-3; D might be TRBD1 (5 bases). The CDR3 runs 15 residues. The ends were cut back, 0 bases at V and 1 base at J, with 8 bases in the middle. Germline CDR1 reads LNHNV; CDR2 reads YYDKDF (reference sequence). The CDR3 DNA reads as TGTGCCACCAGCAGAGAGGGCAGGGGCACAGATACGCAGTATTTT. This codes for CATSREGRGTDTQYF.

This chain links TRBV6-1 with TRBJ1-2; the D gene is possibly TRBD1 (5 bases). The germline V and J ends were trimmed by 3 bases and 2 bases, with 10 bases remaining between them. The CDR3 is made up of 14 amino acids. Germline CDR1 reads MNHNS; CDR2 reads SASEGT. The CDR3 is CASSDLGRNYGYTF. The CDR3 DNA follows: TGTGCCAGCAGTGATTTGGGGCGGAACTATGGCTACACCTTC.

This sequence joins TRBV7-6 and TRBJ2-2, with TRBD2 matching 7 bases. The J segment lost 6 bases and the V segment lost 2 bases, leaving 6 bases of the junction unmatched. Germline-derived CDR1 and CDR2 are SGHVS and FNYEAQ. The CDR3 contains 15 residues. The CDR3 loop reads CASSLLRGGAGELFF. For the CDR3, the DNA is TGTGCCAGCAGCTTATTGCGTGGGGGGGCCGGGGAGCTGTTTTTT. Filled out from reference TRBV7-6 and TRBJ2-2, the complete variable domain reads GAGVSQSPRYKVTKRGQDVALRCDPISGHVSLYWYRQALGQGPEFLTYFNYEAQQDKSGLPNDRFSAERPEGSISTLTIQRTEQRDSAMYRCASSLLRGGAGELFFGEGSRLTVL.

The chain has TRBV7-8 and TRBJ1-5; D is ambiguous. V was shortened by 1 base and J by 0 bases, with 13 bases between the two germline ends. Germline CDR1 reads SGHVS; CDR2 reads FQNEAQ. The CDR3 has 17 residues. The CDR3 loop reads CASSLGWQLNSNQPQHF. CDR3 nucleotide sequence: TGTGCCAGCAGCTTAGGGTGGCAGCTCAATAGCAATCAGCCCCAGCATTTT.

Only a few counts were recorded for this clone. J is TRBJ1-6 and V is TRBV2; no firm D call. Between the trimmed V and J ends, which lost 0 bases and 4 bases, there was a span of 16 bases. This CDR3 has 18 amino acids. Germline CDR1 SNHLY, CDR2 FYNNEI. The CDR3 nucleotides read TGTGCCAGCAGTGAAGCAAATGGGTTCCTCGGGTATAATTCACCCCTCCACTTT. This sequence encodes CASSEANGFLGYNSPLHF.

V and J are TRBV4-1 and TRBJ2-3; TRBD2 aligns across 9 bases. Trimming at V came to 3 bases and at J to 0 bases, leaving 7 bases not matched to a gene. The CDR3 runs 17 residues. Germline CDR1 MGHRA, CDR2 YSYEKL. This CDR3 is CASSQGTTSGSTDTQYF. In DNA, the CDR3 is TGCGCCAGCAGCCAGGGGACTACTAGCGGGAGCACAGATACGCAGTATTTT.

The chain carries TRBV2 and TRBJ1-6; no clear D gene. V lost 2 bases and J lost 7, with 12 bases in between. This CDR3 is built from 15 residues. CDR1 SNHLY and CDR2 FYNNEI come from the germline V gene. The CDR3 nucleotides read TGTGCCAGCAGTGAAAGGACTGGGTTCAATTCACCCCTCCACTTT. It specifies CASSERTGFNSPLHF.

The chain joins TRBV2 to TRBJ1-6; D is ambiguous. The CDR3 is made up of 16 amino acids. The germline V gene has CDR1 SNHLY and CDR2 FYNNEI. V was trimmed by 1 base and J by 4 bases, leaving 11 bases between them. The CDR3 reads CASSEEQSAYNSPLHF. The CDR3 bases are TGTGCCAGCAGTGAAGAACAGAGCGCATATAATTCACCCCTCCACTTT.

The CDR3 region is CASSLGGSNQPQHF. The CDR3 DNA is TGTGCCAGCAGCTTGGGGGGTAGCAATCAGCCCCAGCATTTT. This chain links TRBV13 with TRBJ1-5; D is perhaps TRBD1 (5 bases). Germline CDR1 is PRHDT and CDR2 is FYEKMQ (reference sequence). The V end was cut by 3 bases, the J end by 0 bases, with 6 bases between. This CDR3 has 14 amino acids. Full variable domain (outside the CDR3, taken from reference TRBV13 and TRBJ1-5): AAGVIQSPRHLIKEKRETATLKCYPIPRHDTVYWYQQGPGQDPQFLISFYEKMQSDKGSIPDRFSAQQFSDYHSELNMSSLELGDSALYFCASSLGGSNQPQHFGDGTRLSIL.

This clone was counted only a few times. The V gene is TRBV19, the J gene TRBJ1-2, with unresolved D. CDR3 length: 13 residues. Germline V CDR1 and CDR2: LNHDA, SQIVND (reference sequence). V lost 3 bases and J lost 4, with 9 bases in between. CDR3 coding DNA: TGTGCCAGTAGTATCCCAGGCTCCTATGGCTACACCTTC. Translation gives CASSIPGSYGYTF.

This chain links TRBV28 with TRBJ1-5; D possibly corresponds to TRBD1 (5 bases). The CDR3 sequence is 13 residues long. CDR1 is MDHEN, CDR2 SYDVKM, per germline. V lost 2 bases and J lost 5, with 7 bases in between. CDR3 bases: TGTGCCAGCAGTTTAAAGGGGCATCAGCCCCAGCATTTT. This gives the protein CASSLKGHQPQHF.

This clone was seen a handful of times. This chain connects TRBV7-2 to TRBJ2-5, with TRBD2 matching 8 bases. Trimming cost V 3 bases and J 4 bases; bases outside gene matches: 4. Germline CDR1 reads SGHTA; CDR2 reads FQGNSA. This CDR3 comprises 14 residues. The CDR3 spells CASSFGGRTETQYF. The CDR3, as DNA: TGTGCCAGCAGCTTTGGCGGGAGGACAGAGACCCAGTACTTC.

The chain is built from TRBV5-4 and TRBJ2-3; 9 positions match TRBD1. CDR1 and CDR2 from the germline V gene are SGHNT and YYREEE (reference sequence). The CDR3 runs 16 residues. The ends lost 6 bases at V and 3 bases at J; junction bases unmatched: 11. The CDR3 bases are TGTGCCAGCACTTTTTCACAGGGGGCCAGGACAGATACGCAGTATTTT. Its protein product is CASTFSQGARTDTQYF.

This clone was counted between two and nine times. The V and J genes are TRBV10-3 and TRBJ2-7, with TRBD2 matching over 8 bases. The CDR3 has 14 amino acids. Germline V gene sequence: CDR1 ENHRY, CDR2 SYGVKD. The trim removed 10 bases at V and 0 bases at J, leaving 8 bases unmatched. The CDR3 loop is CATSSGSTSYEQYF. CDR3 DNA: TGTGCCACCTCTAGCGGGTCTACCTCCTACGAGCAGTACTTC.

The gene calls are TRBV10-3 and TRBJ2-3; 15 bases line up with TRBD2. Unmatched junction bases numbered 4, after V lost 10 bases and J lost 2 bases. The CDR3 sequence is 15 residues long. Looked up from germline, CDR1 is ENHRY and CDR2 is SYGVKD. CDR3 protein: CATRTSGGDTDTQYF. Written as DNA, the CDR3 is TGTGCCACCCGGACTAGCGGGGGGGACACAGATACGCAGTATTTT.

The rearrangement uses TRBV19 and TRBJ1-2, with 9 bases identical to TRBD1. CDR3 length: 14 amino acids. V lost 4 bases to trimming and J lost 6 bases; unmatched junction nucleotides: 6. Germline CDR1 is LNHDA and CDR2 is SQIVND (reference sequence). The CDR3 DNA reads TGTGCCAGTAGTAAAGGGACAGGGTACGATGGCTACACCTTC. Its translation: CASSKGTGYDGYTF.

This clone occurred a few times. The V call is TRBV28, the J call TRBJ2-7; D unclear. The CDR3 contains 14 residues. The V gene's germline CDR1 is MDHEN and CDR2 SYDVKM. The germline V and J ends were trimmed by 1 base and 1 base, with 8 bases remaining between them. The DNA for the CDR3 is TGTGCCAGCAGTTTATATGTGGGGTCCTACGAGCAGTACTTC. Translating it yields CASSLYVGSYEQYF.

J is TRBJ2-5 and V is TRBV5-8; possibly TRBD1 for D (6 bases). The germline V gene encodes CDR1 SGHTS and CDR2 YDEGEE. This CDR3 is 15 amino acids long. Trimming removed 0 bases from V and 3 bases from J, with 12 bases in between. CDR3 region: CASSLGARQEETQYF. DNA for the CDR3: TGTGCCAGCAGCTTGGGAGCCCGACAGGAAGAGACCCAGTACTTC.

The chain joins TRBV18 to TRBJ2-5; 8 positions agree with TRBD2. V shed 4 bases, J shed 2 bases, and the junction held 3 bases outside the gene matches. Germline V gene sequence: CDR1 KGHSH, CDR2 LQKENI. The CDR3 consists of 14 residues. As DNA, the CDR3 is TGTGCCAGCTCACAAGGGACTAGTCAAGAGACCCAGTACTTC. This encodes CASSQGTSQETQYF.

This chain connects TRBV7-8 to TRBJ1-6; tentatively, D is TRBD1 (6 bases). Germline CDR1 is SGHVS and CDR2 is FQNEAQ. The CDR3 runs to 16 residues. Trimming pared 3 bases from V and 7 bases from J, leaving 16 bases between. The CDR3 loop reads CASSFEARTDNSPLHF. In DNA form, the CDR3 reads TGTGCCAGCAGCTTTGAAGCCAGGACAGACAATTCACCCCTCCACTTT.

The gene calls are TRBV13 and TRBJ2-5; no definite D call. Germline V gives CDR1 PRHDT, CDR2 FYEKMQ (reference sequence). This CDR3 is 12 amino acids long. V was shortened by 3 bases and J by 2 bases, with 4 bases between the two germline ends. The CDR3 reads CASSLGQETQYF. DNA of the CDR3: TGTGCCAGCAGCTTGGGTCAAGAGACCCAGTACTTC.

The chain employs TRBV4-3 and TRBJ2-1; TRBD2 agrees at 10 bases. This CDR3 has 16 amino acids. The V gene's germline CDR1 is LGHNA and CDR2 YSLEER. Trimming removed 0 bases from V and 9 bases from J; junction bases left unmatched: 8. The CDR3 nucleotides are TGCGCCAGCAGCCAAGATAGACGACTAGCGGGTGGTGAGCAGTTCTTC. It specifies CASSQDRRLAGGEQFF.

The rearrangement joins TRBV6-5 to TRBJ1-5; D is possibly TRBD1 (6 bases). Trimming shortened V by 0 bases and J by 2 bases, and 11 bases separated the two germline ends. There are 16 residues in the CDR3. CDR1 is MNHEY and CDR2 is SVGAGI in the germline V gene. Written as DNA, the CDR3 is TGTGCCAGCAGTTACTCGGGGGCCTTGGGCAATCAGCCCCAGCATTTT. Translated: CASSYSGALGNQPQHF.

The V gene is TRBV19, the J gene TRBJ2-2; the D gene is possibly TRBD2 (6 bases). V was shortened by 4 bases and J by 3 bases, with 9 bases between the two germline ends. Germline V gives CDR1 LNHDA, CDR2 SQIVND (reference sequence). The CDR3 is 14 amino acids. In DNA, the CDR3 is TGTGCCAGTAGTAATTCGGGGGACACCGGGGAGCTGTTTTTT. Translated, it gives CASSNSGDTGELFF.